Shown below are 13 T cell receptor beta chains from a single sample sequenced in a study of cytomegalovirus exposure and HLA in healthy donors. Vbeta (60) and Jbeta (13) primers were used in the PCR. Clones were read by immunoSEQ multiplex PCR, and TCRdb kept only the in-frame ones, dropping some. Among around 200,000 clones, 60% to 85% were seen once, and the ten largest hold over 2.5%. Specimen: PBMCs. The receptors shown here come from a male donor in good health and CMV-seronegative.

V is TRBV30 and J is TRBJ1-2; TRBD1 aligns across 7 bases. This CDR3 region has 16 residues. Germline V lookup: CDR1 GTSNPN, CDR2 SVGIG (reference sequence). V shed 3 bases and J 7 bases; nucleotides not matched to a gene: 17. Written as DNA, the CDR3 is TGTGCCTGGAGCCTCCTGCCGGGGCAGGGGGTAGGTGGCTACACCTTC. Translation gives CAWSLLPGQGVGGYTF.

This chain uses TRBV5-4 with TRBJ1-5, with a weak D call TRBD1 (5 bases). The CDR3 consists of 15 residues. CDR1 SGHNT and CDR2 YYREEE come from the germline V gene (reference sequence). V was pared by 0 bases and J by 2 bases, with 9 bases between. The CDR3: CASSLAGDGNQPQHF. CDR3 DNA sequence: TGTGCCAGCAGCTTGGCGGGGGATGGCAATCAGCCCCAGCATTTT.

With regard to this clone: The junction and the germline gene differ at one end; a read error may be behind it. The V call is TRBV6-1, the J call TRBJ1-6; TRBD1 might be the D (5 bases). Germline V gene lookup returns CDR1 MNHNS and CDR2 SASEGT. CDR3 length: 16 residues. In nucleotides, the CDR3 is TGTGCCAGCAGCGAAGGCATCGGGGACTGGGATTCACCCCTCCACTTT. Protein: CASSEGIGDWDSPLHF.

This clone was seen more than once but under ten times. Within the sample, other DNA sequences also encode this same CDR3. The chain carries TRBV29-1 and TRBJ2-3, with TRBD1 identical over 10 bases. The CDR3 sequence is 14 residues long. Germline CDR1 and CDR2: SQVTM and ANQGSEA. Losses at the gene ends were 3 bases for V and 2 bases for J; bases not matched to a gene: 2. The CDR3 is CSVEGQGYTDTQYF. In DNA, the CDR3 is TGCAGCGTTGAGGGACAGGGGTACACAGATACGCAGTATTTT.

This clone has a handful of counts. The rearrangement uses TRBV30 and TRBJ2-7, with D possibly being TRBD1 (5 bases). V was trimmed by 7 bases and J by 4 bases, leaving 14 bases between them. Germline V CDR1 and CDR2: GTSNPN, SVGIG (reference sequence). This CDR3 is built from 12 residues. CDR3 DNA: TGTGCCTACCATGGTGGGGCGTACGAGCAGTACTTC. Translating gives CAYHGGAYEQYF.

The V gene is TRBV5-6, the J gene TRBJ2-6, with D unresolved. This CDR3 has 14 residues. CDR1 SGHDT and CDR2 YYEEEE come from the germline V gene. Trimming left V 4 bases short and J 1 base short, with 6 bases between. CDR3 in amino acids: CASSILSGANVLTF. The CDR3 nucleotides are TGTGCCAGCAGCATCCTATCTGGGGCCAACGTCCTGACTTTC.

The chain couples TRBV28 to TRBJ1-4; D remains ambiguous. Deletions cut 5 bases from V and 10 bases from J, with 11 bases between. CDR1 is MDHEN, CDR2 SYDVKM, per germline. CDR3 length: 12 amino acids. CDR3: CASSGGGGKLFF. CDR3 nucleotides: TGTGCCAGCAGTGGTGGAGGTGGAAAACTGTTTTTT.

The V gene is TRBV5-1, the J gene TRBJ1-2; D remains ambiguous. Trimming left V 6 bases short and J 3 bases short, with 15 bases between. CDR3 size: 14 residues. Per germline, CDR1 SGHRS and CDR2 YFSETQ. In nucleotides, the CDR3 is TGCGCCAGCAAGGCGGGGATGGTGGACTATGGCTACACCTTC. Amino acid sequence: CASKAGMVDYGYTF.

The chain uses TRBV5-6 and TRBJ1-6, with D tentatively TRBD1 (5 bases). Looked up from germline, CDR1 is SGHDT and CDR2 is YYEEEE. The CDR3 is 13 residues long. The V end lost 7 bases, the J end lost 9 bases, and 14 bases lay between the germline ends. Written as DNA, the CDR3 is TGTGCCAGCCGTAGACAGCCTGTTTCACCCCTCCACTTT. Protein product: CASRRQPVSPLHF.

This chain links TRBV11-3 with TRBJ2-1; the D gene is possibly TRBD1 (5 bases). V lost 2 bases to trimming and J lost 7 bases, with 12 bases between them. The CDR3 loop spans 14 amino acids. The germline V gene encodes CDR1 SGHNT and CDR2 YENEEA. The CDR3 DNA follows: TGTGCCAGCAGCTTACGGCAGGGAAAAAATGAGCAGTTCTTC. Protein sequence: CASSLRQGKNEQFF.

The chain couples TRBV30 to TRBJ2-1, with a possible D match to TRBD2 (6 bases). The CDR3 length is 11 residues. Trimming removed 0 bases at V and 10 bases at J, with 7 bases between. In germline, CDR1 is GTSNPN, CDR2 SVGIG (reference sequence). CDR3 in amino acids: CAWSVGREQFF. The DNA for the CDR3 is TGTGCCTGGAGTGTAGGGAGGGAGCAGTTCTTC.

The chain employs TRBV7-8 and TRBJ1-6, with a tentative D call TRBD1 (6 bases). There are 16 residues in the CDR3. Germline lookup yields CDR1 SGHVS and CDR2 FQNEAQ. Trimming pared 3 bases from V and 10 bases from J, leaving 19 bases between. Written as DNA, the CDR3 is TGTGCCAGCAGCTTGGGGGGGGGCGCCGCGGGGTCACCCCTCCACTTT. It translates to CASSLGGGAAGSPLHF.

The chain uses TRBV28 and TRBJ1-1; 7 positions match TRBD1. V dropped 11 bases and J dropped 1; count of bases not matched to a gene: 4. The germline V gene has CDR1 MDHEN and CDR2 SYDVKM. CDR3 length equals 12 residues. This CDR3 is CAGGTANTEAFF. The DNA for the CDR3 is TGTGCCGGAGGGACAGCGAACACTGAAGCTTTCTTT.